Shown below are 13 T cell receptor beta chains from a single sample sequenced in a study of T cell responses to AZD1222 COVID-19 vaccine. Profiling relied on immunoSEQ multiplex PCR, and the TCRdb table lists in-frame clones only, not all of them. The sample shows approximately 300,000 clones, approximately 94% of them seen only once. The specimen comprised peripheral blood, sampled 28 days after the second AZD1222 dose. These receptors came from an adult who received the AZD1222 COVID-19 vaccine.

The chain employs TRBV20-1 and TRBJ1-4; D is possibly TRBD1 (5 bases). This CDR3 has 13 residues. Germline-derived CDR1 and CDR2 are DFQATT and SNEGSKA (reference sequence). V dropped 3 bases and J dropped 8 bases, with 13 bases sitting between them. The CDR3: CSASQGVGEKLFF. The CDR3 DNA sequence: TGCAGTGCTAGTCAGGGTGTAGGAGAAAAACTGTTTTTT.

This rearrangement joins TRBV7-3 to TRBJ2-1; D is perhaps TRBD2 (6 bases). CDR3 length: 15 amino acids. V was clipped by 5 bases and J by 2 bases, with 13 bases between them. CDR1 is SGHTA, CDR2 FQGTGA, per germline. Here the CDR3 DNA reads TGTGCCAGCAGCCCCGGGACTCCCCCCTACAATGAGCAGTTCTTC. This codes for CASSPGTPPYNEQFF.

The CDR3 loop reads CASSEASSGGQYF. In DNA, the CDR3 is TGTGCCAGCAGTGAAGCGTCTAGCGGGGGGCAGTACTTC. The chain couples TRBV2 to TRBJ2-7; 10 nucleotides align to TRBD2. The germline CDR1 and CDR2 sequences are SNHLY and FYNNEI. This CDR3 comprises 13 residues. The V segment lost 0 bases and the J segment 9 bases; nucleotides outside the gene matches: 2.

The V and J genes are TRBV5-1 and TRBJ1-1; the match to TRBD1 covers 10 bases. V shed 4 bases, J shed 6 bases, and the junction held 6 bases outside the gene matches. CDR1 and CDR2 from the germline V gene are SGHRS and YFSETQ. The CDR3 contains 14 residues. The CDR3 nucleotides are TGCGCCAGCAGCAAAGGACAGGGGGGGTCTGAAGCTTTCTTT. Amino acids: CASSKGQGGSEAFF.

DNA of the CDR3: TGCAGTGCTAGTGGTTGGGGCACAGATACGCAGTATTTT. It codes for CSASGWGTDTQYF. The chain has TRBV20-1 and TRBJ2-3; D remains unclear. This CDR3 is 13 amino acids long. The germline V and J ends were trimmed by 3 bases and 1 base, with 8 bases remaining between them. The germline CDR1 and CDR2 sequences are DFQATT and SNEGSKA (reference sequence).

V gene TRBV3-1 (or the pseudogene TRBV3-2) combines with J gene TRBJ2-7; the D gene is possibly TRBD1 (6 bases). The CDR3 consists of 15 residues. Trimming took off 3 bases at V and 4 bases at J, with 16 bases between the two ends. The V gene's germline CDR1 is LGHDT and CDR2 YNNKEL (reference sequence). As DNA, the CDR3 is TGTGCCAGCAGCCATTACAGGGTGGTTGGGTACGAGCAGTACTTC. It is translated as CASSHYRVVGYEQYF.

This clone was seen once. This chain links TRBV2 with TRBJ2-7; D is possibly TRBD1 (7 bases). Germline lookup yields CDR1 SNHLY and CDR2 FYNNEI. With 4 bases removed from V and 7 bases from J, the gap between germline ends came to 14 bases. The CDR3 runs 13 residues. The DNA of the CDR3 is TGTGCCAGCAGTGGTGAGGGGGCGGGGGAGCAGTACTTC. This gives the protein CASSGEGAGEQYF. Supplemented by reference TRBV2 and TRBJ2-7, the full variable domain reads EPEVTQTPSHQVTQMGQEVILRCVPISNHLYFYWYRQILGQKVEFLVSFYNNEISEKSEIFDDQFSVERPDGSNFTLKIRSTKLEDSAMYFCASSGEGAGEQYFGPGTRLTVT.

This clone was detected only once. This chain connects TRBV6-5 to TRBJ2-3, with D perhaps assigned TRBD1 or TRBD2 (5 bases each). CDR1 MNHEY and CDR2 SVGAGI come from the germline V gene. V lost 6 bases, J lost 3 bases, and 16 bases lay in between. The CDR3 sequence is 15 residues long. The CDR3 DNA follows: TGTGCCAGCAGGGGGGACGGATATCGAACAGATACGCAGTATTTT. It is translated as CASRGDGYRTDTQYF.

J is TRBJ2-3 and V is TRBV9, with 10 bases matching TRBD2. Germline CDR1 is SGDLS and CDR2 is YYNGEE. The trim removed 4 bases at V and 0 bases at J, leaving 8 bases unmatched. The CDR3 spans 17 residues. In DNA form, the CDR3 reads TGTGCCAGCAGCATACTAGCGGGGATCTCTAGCACAGATACGCAGTATTTT. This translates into CASSILAGISSTDTQYF.

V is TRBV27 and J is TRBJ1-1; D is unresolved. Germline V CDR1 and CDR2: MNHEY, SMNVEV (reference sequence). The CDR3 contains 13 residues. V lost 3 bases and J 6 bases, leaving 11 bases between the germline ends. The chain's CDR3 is CASSLRGEAEAFF. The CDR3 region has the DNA TGTGCCAGCAGTTTGCGAGGTGAGGCTGAAGCTTTCTTT.

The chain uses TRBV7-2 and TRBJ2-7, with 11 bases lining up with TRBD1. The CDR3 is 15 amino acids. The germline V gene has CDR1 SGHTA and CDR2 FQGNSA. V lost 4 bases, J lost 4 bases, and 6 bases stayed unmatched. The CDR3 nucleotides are TGTGCCAGCAGCTCCTTGGGGACAGGGGGTTACGAGCAGTACTTC. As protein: CASSSLGTGGYEQYF.

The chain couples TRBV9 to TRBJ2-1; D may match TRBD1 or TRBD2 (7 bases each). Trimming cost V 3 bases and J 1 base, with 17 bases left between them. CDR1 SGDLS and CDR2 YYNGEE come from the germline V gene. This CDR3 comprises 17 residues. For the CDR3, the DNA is TGTGCCAGCAGCGCGGGGAGCGGGACAGAGTCCTACAATGAGCAGTTCTTC. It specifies CASSAGSGTESYNEQFF.

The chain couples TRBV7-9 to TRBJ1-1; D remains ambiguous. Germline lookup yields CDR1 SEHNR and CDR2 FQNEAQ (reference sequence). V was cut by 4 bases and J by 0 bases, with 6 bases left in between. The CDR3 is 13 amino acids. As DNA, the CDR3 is TGTGCCAGCAGCTACATCGTGAACACTGAAGCTTTCTTT. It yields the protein CASSYIVNTEAFF.